This TCR beta chain stems from a study of blood T cells in healthy people across ages. Study background: Template switching caught about one barcoded beta molecule for each two T cells.

Study-wide results and caveats: Observed TCR beta diversity per million T cells went down as age went up. This fall followed a roughly linear course with age.

A sample-barcoded 5' primer and a J-beta primer mix were used in a second PCR of roughly 6 to 11 cycles. Each cDNA was tagged by a template-switch adaptor containing 12 random nucleotides. MiXCR was run by TCRdb on the 5' RACE reads, yielding one entry per CDR3 protein. The sample gives roughly 1,700,000 distinct CDR3 sequences, roughly 27% of which show up once; over 7% is in the top ten. Trimming left V 5 bases short and J 8 bases short, with 13 bases between. Germline CDR1 and CDR2: MNHEY and SMNVEV (reference sequence). This CDR3 is 13 amino acids long. On this clonotype: What it recognizes is unknown.

The TCR sequence derives from a young woman in good health. This sequence joins TRBV27 and TRBJ1-5, with a tentative D call TRBD1 (5 bases). The sequenced sample was blood. CDR3 in DNA: TGTGCCAGCAGTCCTCCGGGGGTTAAGCCCCAGCATTTT. Amino acids: CASSPPGVKPQHF.